This T cell receptor beta chain emerged from a study of OX40 agonist ivuxolimab in advanced cancers. Findings and limits, study-wide: Partial responders at 0.1-3.0 mg/kg showed near-lowest clonal expansion.

Data came from immunoSEQ multiplex PCR; TCRdb stores just in-frame clones and leaves some out. The repertoire has 55,000 to 70,000 clones, 85% of them found once; the top ten carry roughly 4.8%. The table lists this clone with a few counts. The antigen is unknown. Germline trimming cut 1 base from V and 7 bases from J; bases unmatched to any gene: 6. The CDR3 contains 15 residues. Per germline, CDR1 SNHLY and CDR2 FYNNEI. Blood specimens came from baseline, cycle 4 day 1, and cycle 7 day 1. This specimen was CD4+ or CD8+ T cells sorted from blood, taken in a trial of the OX40 agonist ivuxolimab. The sequence derives from an adult with an advanced solid tumor such as melanoma, head and neck, liver or kidney cancer. The rearrangement links TRBV2 to TRBJ2-1; 8 bases line up with TRBD1. The CDR3 DNA reads as TGTGCCAGCAGTGAAGGGACAGGGAAAGGTAATGAGCAGTTCTTC. Its protein is CASSEGTGKGNEQFF.